These 5 T cell receptor beta chains originate from one sample sequenced in a study of blood T cell repertoires in COVID-19 (dated by TCRdb to about 2020). The receptor library was made with the immunoSEQ multiplex PCR assay. The immuneACCESS repertoire file appears here via TCRdb, limited to in-frame rearrangements. These files lack a portion of the clones; in checked studies, under half of the deficit traces to unresolved V genes, and the cause of the others is not known. Here the sample has approximately 94,000 clones; approximately 93% occur a single time. The ten largest clones take up about 2.2% of the sample. The material sequenced was peripheral blood. The receptors were sampled from a man in his fifties with active COVID-19.

This chain joins TRBV5-6 and TRBJ2-7, with D possibly matching TRBD1 (5 bases). CDR1 SGHDT and CDR2 YYEEEE come from the germline V gene. The CDR3 spans 15 residues. Trimming removed 2 bases from V and 2 bases from J, with 14 bases in between. The CDR3 region has the DNA TGTGCCAGCAGCTTTCGACAGCTAGACACCTACGAGCAGTACGTC. It codes for CASSFRQLDTYEQYV.

The V gene is TRBV12-3 or TRBV12-4, the J gene TRBJ2-3; D call uncertain. The ends were cut back, 7 bases at V and 2 bases at J, with 10 bases in the middle. The CDR3 loop spans 13 amino acids. The CDR3 DNA sequence: TGTGCCAGCACCCAGCGTCACACAGATACGCAGTATTTT. This translates into CASTQRHTDTQYF.

The V and J genes are TRBV5-1 and TRBJ2-3; 7 positions match TRBD1. CDR1 and CDR2 (germline): SGHRS, YFSETQ. V lost 3 bases, J lost 6 bases, and 10 bases stayed unmatched. The CDR3 is 15 residues long. The CDR3 sequence: CASSSRRQGRDTQYF. The CDR3 nucleotides are TGCGCCAGCAGCTCTCGCCGACAGGGCCGGGATACGCAGTATTTT.

The chain uses TRBV30 and TRBJ2-3; 10 positions match TRBD2. Germline V gives CDR1 GTSNPN, CDR2 SVGIG (reference sequence). The CDR3 spans 17 residues. V shed 4 bases, J shed 4 bases, and the junction held 14 bases outside the gene matches. This CDR3 reads CAWTKGSSGSTADTQYF. The CDR3 region has the DNA TGTGCCTGGACCAAAGGTTCTAGCGGGAGTACCGCAGATACGCAGTATTTT.

This clone came up a few times. The chain carries TRBV4-1 and TRBJ2-5; D is possibly TRBD2 (5 bases). In germline, CDR1 is MGHRA, CDR2 YSYEKL. V was shortened by 2 bases and J by 1 base, with 11 bases between the two germline ends. The CDR3 totals 15 residues. The CDR3 reads CASSQRLGLQETQYF. DNA for the CDR3: TGCGCCAGCAGCCAACGCCTCGGACTCCAAGAGACCCAGTACTTC.